The sequence of this T cell receptor (beta chain) was determined in a study of technical replicates of blood from a handful of donors. Here immunoSEQ multiplex PCR was the method, and the copy in TCRdb shows in-frame clones only, minus some. In the table there are more than 90,000 clones, 95% of which are singletons. Sequencing was carried out using T cells isolated from PBMCs. The receptor was isolated from a human donor in good health.

The DNA for the CDR3 is TGTGCCAGCAGCCCGGATCGATTTAACAGCCTGAGCTCCTACAATGAGCAGTTCTTC. It codes for CASSPDRFNSLSSYNEQFF. The genes are TRBV7-3 and TRBJ2-1; D unclear. The CDR3 loop spans 19 amino acids. Germline loops: CDR1 SGHTA, CDR2 FQGTGA. V was pared by 5 bases and J by 0 bases, with 23 bases between.